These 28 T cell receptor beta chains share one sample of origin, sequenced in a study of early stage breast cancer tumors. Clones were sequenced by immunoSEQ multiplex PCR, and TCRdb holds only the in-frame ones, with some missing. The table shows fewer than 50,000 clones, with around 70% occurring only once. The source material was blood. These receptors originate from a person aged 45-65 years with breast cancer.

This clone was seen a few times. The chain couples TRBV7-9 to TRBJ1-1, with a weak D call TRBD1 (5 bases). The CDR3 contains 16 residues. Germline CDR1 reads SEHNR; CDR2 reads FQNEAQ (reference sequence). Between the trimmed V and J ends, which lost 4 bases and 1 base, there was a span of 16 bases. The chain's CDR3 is CASSSTRQWTNTEAFF. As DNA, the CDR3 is TGTGCCAGCAGCTCGACCCGACAGTGGACGAACACTGAAGCTTTCTTT.

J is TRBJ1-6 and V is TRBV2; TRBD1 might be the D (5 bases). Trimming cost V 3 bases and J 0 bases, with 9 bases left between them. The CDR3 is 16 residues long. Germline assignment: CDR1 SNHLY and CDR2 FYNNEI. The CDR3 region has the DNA TGTGCCAGCAGTGAGGGGCTAAGCTCCTATAATTCACCCCTCCACTTT. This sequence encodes CASSEGLSSYNSPLHF.

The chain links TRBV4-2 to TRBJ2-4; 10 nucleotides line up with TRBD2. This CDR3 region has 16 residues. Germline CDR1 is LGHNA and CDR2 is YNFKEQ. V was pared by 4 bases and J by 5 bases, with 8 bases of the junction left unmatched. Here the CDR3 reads CASSPRLAGQENIQYF. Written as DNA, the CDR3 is TGTGCCAGCAGCCCCCGACTAGCGGGTCAGGAAAACATTCAGTACTTC.

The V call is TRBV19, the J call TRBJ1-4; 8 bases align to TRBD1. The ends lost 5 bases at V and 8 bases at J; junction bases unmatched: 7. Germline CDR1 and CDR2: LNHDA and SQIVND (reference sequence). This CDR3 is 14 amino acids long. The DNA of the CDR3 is TGTGCCAGTAGTGTCGGACAGGGAGGAGAAAAACTGTTTTTT. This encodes CASSVGQGGEKLFF.

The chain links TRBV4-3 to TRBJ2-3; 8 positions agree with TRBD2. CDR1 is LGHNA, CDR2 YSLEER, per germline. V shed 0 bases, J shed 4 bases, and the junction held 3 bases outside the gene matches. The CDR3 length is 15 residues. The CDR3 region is CASSQDGGASDTQYF. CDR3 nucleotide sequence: TGCGCCAGCAGCCAAGACGGGGGGGCCTCAGATACGCAGTATTTT.

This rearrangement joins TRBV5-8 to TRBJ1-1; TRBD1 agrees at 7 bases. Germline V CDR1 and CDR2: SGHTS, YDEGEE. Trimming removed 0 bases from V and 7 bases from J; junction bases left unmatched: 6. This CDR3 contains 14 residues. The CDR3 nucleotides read TGTGCCAGCAGCTTGGCGACAGGGATGGGTGAAGCTTTCTTT. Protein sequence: CASSLATGMGEAFF.

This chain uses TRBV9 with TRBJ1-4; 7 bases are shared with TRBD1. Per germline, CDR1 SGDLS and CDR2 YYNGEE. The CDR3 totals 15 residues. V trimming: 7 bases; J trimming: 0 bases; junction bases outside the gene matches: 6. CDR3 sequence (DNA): TGTGCCAGCGGACGGGACAGCCCAACTAATGAAAAACTGTTTTTT. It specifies CASGRDSPTNEKLFF.

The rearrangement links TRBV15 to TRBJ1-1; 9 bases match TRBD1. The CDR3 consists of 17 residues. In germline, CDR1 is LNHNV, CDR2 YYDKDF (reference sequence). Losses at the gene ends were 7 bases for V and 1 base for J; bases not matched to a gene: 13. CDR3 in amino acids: CATNKRRTGAKNTEAFF. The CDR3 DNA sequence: TGTGCCACCAACAAGCGAAGGACAGGGGCCAAGAACACTGAAGCTTTCTTT. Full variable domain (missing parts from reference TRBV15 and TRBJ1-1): DAMVIQNPRYQVTQFGKPVTLSCSQTLNHNVMYWYQQKSSQAPKLLFHYYDKDFNNEADTPDNFQSRRPNTSFCFLDIRSPGLGDTAMYLCATNKRRTGAKNTEAFFGQGTRLTVV.

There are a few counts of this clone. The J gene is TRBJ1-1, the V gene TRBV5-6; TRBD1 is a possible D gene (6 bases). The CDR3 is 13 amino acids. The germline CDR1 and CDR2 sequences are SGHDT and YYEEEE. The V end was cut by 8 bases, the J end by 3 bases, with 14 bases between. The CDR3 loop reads CASRWGRDTEAFF. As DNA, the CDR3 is TGTGCCAGTCGGTGGGGGCGGGACACTGAAGCTTTCTTT.

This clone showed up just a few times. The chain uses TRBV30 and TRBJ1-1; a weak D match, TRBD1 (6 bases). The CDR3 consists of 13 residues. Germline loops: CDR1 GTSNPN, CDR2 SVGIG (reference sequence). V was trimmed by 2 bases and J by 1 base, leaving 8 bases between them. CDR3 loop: CAWSRQENTEAFF. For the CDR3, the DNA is TGTGCCTGGAGTCGACAGGAGAACACTGAAGCTTTCTTT.

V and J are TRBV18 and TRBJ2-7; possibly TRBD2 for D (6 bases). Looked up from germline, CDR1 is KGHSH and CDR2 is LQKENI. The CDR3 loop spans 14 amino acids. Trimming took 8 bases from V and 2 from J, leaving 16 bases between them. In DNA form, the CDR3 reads TGTGCCAGCGGGTCGGAGGGGTCCCCCTACGAGCAGTACTTC. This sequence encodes CASGSEGSPYEQYF.

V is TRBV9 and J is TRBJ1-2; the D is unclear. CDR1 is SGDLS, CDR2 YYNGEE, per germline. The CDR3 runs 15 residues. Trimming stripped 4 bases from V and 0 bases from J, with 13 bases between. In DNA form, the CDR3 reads TGTGCCAGCAGCCCTCTCACAGTGGCTAACTATGGCTACACCTTC. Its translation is CASSPLTVANYGYTF.

The CDR3 DNA follows: TGTGCCAGCAGCTTATGGGGCCCCCTCGTCAGCGGGGAGCTGTTTTTT. Its translation: CASSLWGPLVSGELFF. The chain is built from TRBV11-3 and TRBJ2-2; tentatively, D is TRBD1 (5 bases). The germline V gene has CDR1 SGHNT and CDR2 YENEEA. The ends were cut back, 2 bases at V and 7 bases at J, with 17 bases in the middle. The CDR3 loop spans 16 amino acids.

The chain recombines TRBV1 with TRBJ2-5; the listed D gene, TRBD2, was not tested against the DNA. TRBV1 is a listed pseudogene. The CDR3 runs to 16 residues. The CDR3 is CTSSQRSGGPQETQYF. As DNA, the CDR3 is TGCACCAGCAGCCAAAGGAGCGGGGGGCCACAAGAGACCCAGTACTTC.

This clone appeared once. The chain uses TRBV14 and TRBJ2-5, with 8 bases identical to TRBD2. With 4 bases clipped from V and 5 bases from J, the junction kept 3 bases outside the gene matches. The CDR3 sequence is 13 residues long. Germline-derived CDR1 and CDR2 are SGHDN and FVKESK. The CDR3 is CASSPAGVETQYF. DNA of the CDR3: TGTGCCAGCAGCCCAGCGGGAGTGGAGACCCAGTACTTC.

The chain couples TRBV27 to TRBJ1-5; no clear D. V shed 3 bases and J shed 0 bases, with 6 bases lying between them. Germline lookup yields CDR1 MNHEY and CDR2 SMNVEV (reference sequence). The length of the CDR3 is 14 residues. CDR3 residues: CASSLRDSNQPQHF. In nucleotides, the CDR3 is TGTGCCAGCAGTTTGAGAGATAGCAATCAGCCCCAGCATTTT.

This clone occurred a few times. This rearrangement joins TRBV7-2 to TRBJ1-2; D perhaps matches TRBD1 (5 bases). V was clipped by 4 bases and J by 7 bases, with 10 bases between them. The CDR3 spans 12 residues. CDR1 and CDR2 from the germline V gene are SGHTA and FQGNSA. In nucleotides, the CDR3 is TGTGCCAGCAGCTGGCCGGGGGGTGGCTACACCTTC. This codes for CASSWPGGGYTF.

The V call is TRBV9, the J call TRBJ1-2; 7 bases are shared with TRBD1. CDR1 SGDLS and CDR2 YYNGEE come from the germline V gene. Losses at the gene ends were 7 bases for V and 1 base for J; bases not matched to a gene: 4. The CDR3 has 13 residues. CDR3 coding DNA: TGTGCCAGCCAGGACAGGAATAACTATGGCTACACCTTC. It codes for CASQDRNNYGYTF.

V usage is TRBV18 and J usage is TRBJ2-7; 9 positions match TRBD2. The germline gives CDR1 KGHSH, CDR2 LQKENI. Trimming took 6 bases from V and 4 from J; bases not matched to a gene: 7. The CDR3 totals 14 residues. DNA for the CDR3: TGTGCCAGCTCTAAAGGACTAGCGAGTTACGAGCAGTACGTC. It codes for CASSKGLASYEQYV.

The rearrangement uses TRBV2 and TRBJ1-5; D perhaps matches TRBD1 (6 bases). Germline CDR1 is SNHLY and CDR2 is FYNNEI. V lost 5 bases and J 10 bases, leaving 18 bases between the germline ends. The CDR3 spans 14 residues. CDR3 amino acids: CASSLTGTLTPQHF. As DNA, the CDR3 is TGTGCCAGCAGTCTAACAGGGACGCTTACTCCCCAGCATTTT.

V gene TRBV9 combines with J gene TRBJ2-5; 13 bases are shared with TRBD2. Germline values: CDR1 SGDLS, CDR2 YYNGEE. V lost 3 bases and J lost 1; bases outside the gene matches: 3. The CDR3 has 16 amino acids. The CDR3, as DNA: TGTGCCAGCAGCGACGGGACTAGCGGGGCCCAAGAGACCCAGTACTTC. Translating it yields CASSDGTSGAQETQYF.

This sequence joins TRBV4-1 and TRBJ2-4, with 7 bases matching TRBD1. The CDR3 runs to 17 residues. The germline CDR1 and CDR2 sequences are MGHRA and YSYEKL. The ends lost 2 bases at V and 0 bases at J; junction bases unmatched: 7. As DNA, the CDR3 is TGCGCCAGCAGCCAAAGGGGAGAGGGGGCAGCCAAAAACATTCAGTACTTC. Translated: CASSQRGEGAAKNIQYF.

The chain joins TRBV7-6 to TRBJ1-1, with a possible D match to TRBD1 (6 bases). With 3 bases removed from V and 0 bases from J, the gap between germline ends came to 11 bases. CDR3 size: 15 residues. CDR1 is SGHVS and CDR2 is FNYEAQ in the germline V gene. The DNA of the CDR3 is TGTGCCAGCAGCTTGGGCAGGGGTATGAACACTGAAGCTTTCTTT. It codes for CASSLGRGMNTEAFF.

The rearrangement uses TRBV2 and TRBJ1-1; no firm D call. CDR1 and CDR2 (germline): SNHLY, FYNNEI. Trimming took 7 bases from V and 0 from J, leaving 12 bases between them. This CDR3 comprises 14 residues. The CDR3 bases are TGTGCCAGCAACGTCGAACTTATGAACACTGAAGCTTTCTTT. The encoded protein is CASNVELMNTEAFF.

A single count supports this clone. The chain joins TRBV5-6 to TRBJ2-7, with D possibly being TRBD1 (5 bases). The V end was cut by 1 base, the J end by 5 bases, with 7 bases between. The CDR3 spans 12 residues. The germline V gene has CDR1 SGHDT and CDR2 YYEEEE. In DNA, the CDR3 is TGTGCCAGCAGCTTGTCAGGGAACGAGCAGTACTTC. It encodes CASSLSGNEQYF.

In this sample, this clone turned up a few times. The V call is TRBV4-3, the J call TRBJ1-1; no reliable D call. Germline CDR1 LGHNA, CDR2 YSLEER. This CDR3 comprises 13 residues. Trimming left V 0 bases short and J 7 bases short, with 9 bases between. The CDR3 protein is CASSQERTDEAFF. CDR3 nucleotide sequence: TGCGCCAGCAGCCAAGAACGAACAGATGAAGCTTTCTTT.

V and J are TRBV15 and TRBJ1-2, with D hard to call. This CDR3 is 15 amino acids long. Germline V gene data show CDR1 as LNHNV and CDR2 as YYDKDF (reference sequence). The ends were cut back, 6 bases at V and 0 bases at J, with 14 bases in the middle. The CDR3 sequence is CATRADGEPNYGYTF. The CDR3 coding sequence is TGTGCCACCAGAGCTGACGGGGAACCTAACTATGGCTACACCTTC. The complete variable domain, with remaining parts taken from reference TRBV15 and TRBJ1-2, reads DAMVIQNPRYQVTQFGKPVTLSCSQTLNHNVMYWYQQKSSQAPKLLFHYYDKDFNNEADTPDNFQSRRPNTSFCFLDIRSPGLGDTAMYLCATRADGEPNYGYTFGSGTRLTVV.

CDR3 loop: CASSIRITESDTQYF. The CDR3 nucleotides are TGTGCCAGTAGTATACGTATAACCGAGTCAGATACGCAGTATTTT. V is TRBV19 and J is TRBJ2-3; D uncertain. Trimming cost V 2 bases and J 4 bases, with 13 bases left between them. The CDR3 is 15 amino acids. The germline CDR1 and CDR2 sequences are LNHDA and SQIVND (reference sequence).